This TCR beta chain was obtained from a study of blood T cell repertoires in COVID-19. The wider study: The origin of the acute and convalescent COVID-19 samples was the United States, Italy and Spain. The analysed material was cDNA or gDNA that came from T cells, B-cell-depleted T cells, or PBMCs.

How the authors handled the data: Researchers report that nucleated cell counts were estimated from reference gene primer amplification. Repertoires were generated with immunoSEQ multiplex PCR, while TCRdb's copy carries only in-frame clones and drops some. V and J calls and clone size come straight from that table; D and trimming were deduced from the DNA. Of 80,000 to 100,000 clones listed, approximately 89% are singletons. CDR1 LGHDT and CDR2 YNNKEL come from the germline V gene (reference sequence). The CDR3 covers 15 residues. The ends were cut back, 1 base at V and 4 bases at J, with 11 bases in the middle.

Sequenced sample: peripheral blood. The sequence was obtained from a human donor in a cohort sampled during active COVID-19. The rearrangement links TRBV3-1 (or the pseudogene TRBV3-2) to TRBJ1-5; no clear D gene. As DNA, the CDR3 is TGTGCCAGCAGCCAAGGCGGGCCGCCTAATCAGCCCCAGCATTTT. Translated, it gives CASSQGGPPNQPQHF.